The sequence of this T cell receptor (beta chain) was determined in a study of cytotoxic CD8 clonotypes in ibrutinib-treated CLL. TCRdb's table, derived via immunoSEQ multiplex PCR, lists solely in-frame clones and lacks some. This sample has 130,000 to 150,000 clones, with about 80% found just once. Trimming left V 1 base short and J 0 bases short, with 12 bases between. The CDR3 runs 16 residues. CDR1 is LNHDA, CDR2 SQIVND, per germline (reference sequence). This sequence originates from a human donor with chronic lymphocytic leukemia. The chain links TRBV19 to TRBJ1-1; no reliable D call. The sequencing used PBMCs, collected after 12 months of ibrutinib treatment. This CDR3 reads CASSIVPGRLNTEAFF. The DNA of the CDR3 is TGTGCCAGTAGTATAGTGCCCGGAAGATTGAACACTGAAGCTTTCTTT.